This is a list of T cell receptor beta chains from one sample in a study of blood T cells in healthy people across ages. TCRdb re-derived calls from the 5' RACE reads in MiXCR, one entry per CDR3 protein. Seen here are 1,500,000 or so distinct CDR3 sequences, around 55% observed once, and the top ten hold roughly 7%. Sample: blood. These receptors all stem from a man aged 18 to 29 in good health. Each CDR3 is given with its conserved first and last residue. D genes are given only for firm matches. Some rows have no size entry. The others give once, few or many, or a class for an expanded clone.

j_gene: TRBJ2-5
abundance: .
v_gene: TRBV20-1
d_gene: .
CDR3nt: TGCAGCGCTCTTGGGGTGTACCAAGAGACCCAGTACTTC
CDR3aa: CSALGVYQETQYF

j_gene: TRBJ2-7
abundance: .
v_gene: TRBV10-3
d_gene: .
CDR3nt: TGTGCCATTCAGGGAGAACCAGCTTACGAGCAGTACTTC
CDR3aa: CAIQGEPAYEQYF

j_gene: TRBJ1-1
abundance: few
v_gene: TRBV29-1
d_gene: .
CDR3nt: TGCAGCGTTGTTTATCGGGCAGTCCGGGGGACTGAAGCTTTCTTT
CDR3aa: CSVVYRAVRGTEAFF

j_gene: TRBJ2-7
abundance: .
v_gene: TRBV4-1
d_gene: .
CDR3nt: TGCGCCAGCAGCCAAGTCCCCACCTTCTACGAGCAGTACTTC
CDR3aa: CASSQVPTFYEQYF

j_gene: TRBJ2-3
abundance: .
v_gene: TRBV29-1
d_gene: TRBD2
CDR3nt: TGCAGCGGGTTGGGGGGGGTGGCAGATACGCAGTATTTT
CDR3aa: CSGLGGVADTQYF

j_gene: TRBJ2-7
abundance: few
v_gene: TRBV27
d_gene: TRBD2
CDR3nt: TGTGCCAGCAAAGTAGCGGGAGGGTCCTCCTACGAGCAGTACTTC
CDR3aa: CASKVAGGSSYEQYF

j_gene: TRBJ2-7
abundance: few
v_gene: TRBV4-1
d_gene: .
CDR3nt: TGCGCCAGCAGCCAAGCGGTATTCGGTAACTACGAGCAGTACTTC
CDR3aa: CASSQAVFGNYEQYF

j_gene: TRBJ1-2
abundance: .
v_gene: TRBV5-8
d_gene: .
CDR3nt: TGTGCCAGCAGCTCAGACAGGTTGACTATGAGTGGCTACACCTTC
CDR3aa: CASSSDRLTMSGYTF

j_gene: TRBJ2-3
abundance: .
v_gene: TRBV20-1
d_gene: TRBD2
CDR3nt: TGCAGTGCAAATAGCGGGAGGGGAGCAGATACGCAGTATTTT
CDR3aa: CSANSGRGADTQYF

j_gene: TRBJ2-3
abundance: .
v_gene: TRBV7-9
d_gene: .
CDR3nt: TGTGCCAGCACCTCCCATCCGGACAAGCGCACAGATACGCAGTATTTT
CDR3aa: CASTSHPDKRTDTQYF

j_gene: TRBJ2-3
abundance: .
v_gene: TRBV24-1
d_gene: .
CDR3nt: TGTGCCACCAGCCTCCGGGGAGATACGCAGTATTTT
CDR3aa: CATSLRGDTQYF

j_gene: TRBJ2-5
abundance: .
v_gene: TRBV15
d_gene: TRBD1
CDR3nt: TGTGCCACCAGCGGGGACAGTTACCAAGAGACCCAGTACTTC
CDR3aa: CATSGDSYQETQYF

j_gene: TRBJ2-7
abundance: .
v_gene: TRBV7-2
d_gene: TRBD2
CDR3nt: TGTGCCAGCAGCTTACTAGCGGGAGTTTCTCGAGAGCAGTACTTC
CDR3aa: CASSLLAGVSREQYF

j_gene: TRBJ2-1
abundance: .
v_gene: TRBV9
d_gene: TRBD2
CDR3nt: TGTGCCCGCACCGCACTAGCGGGAGGGCCGGGTGAGCAGTTCTTC
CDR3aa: CARTALAGGPGEQFF

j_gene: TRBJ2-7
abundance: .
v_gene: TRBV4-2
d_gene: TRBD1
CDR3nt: TGTGCCAGCAGCCTCCGGGACAGATACGAGCAGTACTTC
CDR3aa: CASSLRDRYEQYF

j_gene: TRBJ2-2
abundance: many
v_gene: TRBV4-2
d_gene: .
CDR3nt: TGTGCCAGCAGTCCCGAGGGCACGAACACCGGGGAGCTGTTTTTT
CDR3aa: CASSPEGTNTGELFF

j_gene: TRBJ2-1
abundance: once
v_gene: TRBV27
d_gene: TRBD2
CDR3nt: TGTGCCAGCAGTCCCCTCCGGACTAGCGGCTACAATGAGCAGTTCTTC
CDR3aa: CASSPLRTSGYNEQFF

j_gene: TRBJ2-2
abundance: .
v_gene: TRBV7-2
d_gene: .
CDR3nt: TGTGCCAGCAACCTCAGGGGGAACACCGGGGAGCTGTTTTTT
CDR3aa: CASNLRGNTGELFF

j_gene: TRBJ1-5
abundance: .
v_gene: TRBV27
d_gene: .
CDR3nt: TGTGCCAGCAGACCGGGGGGGAGTCAGCCCCAGCATTTT
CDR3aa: CASRPGGSQPQHF

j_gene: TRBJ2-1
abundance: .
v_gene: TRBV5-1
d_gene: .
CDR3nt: TGCGCCAGCGGAGAGGAAAATGAGCAGTTCTTC
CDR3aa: CASGEENEQFF

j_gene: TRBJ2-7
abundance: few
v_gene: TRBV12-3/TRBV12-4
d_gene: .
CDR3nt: TGTGCCAGCACCCAAGAGGGGGAGGGCTACGAGCAGTACTTC
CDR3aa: CASTQEGEGYEQYF

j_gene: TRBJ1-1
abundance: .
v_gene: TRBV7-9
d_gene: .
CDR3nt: TGTGCCAGCAGCTTCGGGCAGGGAGGTTTCGGCACTGAAGCTTTCTTT
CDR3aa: CASSFGQGGFGTEAFF

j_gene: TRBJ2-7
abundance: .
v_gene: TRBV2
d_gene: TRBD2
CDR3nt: TGTGCCGGATCGTCGGGAGGGCCAGATGGCGAGCAGTACTTC
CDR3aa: CAGSSGGPDGEQYF

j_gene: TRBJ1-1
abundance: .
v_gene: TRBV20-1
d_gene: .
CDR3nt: TGCAGTGCTAGAGGCACAAGGGGCACTGAAGCTTTCTTT
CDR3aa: CSARGTRGTEAFF

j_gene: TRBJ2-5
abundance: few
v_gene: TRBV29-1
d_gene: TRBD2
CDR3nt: TGCAGCGTGAAAAAGGGGGCTAGCGGGGCCCAAGAGACCCAGTACTTC
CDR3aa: CSVKKGASGAQETQYF

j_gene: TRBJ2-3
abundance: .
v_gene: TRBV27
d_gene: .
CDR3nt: TGTGCCAGCAGTCCCCACCCCACACTCACAGATACGCAGTATTTT
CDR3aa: CASSPHPTLTDTQYF

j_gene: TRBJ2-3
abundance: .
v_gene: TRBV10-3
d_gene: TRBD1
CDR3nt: TGTGCCATCAGTGCGGAAGGGGGCGATACAGATACGCAGTATTTT
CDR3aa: CAISAEGGDTDTQYF

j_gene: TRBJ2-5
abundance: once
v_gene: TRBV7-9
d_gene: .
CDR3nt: TGTGCCAGCAGCCAGACCGGGACGCCGTGGGAGACCCAGTACTTC
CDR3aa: CASSQTGTPWETQYF

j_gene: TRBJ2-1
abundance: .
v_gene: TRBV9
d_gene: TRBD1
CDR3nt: TGTGCCAGCAGCGTATGGACAGGGGGCGTCTACAATGAGCAGTTCTTC
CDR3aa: CASSVWTGGVYNEQFF

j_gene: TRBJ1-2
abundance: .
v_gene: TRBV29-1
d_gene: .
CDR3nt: TGCAGCGTAGGGGGACACTCCAACTATGGCTACACCTTC
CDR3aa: CSVGGHSNYGYTF

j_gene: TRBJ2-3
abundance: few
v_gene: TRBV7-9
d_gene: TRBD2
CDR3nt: TGTGCCAGCAGCTCCACTAGCGCCGATACGCAGTATTTT
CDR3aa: CASSSTSADTQYF

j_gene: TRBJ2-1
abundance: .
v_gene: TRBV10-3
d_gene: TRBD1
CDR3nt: TGTGCCATCAGTGGGGGGCAGGGGGATCAAGAGACCCAGTTCTTC
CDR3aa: CAISGGQGDQETQFF

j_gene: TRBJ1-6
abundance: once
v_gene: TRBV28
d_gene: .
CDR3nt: TGTGCCAGCAGGCCGCCCCCAGGGGAATATAATTCACCCCTCCACTTT
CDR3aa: CASRPPPGEYNSPLHF

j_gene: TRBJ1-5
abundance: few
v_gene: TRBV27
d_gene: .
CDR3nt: TGTGCCAGCAGCTCTAGGGGGGATCAGCCCCAGCATTTT
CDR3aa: CASSSRGDQPQHF

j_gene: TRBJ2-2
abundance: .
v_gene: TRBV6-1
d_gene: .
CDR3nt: TGTGCCAGCAGTGAAGTACGGGGTATTAACACCGGGGAGCTGTTTTTT
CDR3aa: CASSEVRGINTGELFF

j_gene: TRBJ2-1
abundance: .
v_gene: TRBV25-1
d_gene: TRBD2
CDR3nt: TGTGCCAGCGCCCTAGCGGTGTACAATGAGCAGTTCTTC
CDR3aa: CASALAVYNEQFF

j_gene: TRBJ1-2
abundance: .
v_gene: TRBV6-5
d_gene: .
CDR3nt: TGTGCCAGCAGTTACGGGACAATTAACTATGGCTACACCTTC
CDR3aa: CASSYGTINYGYTF

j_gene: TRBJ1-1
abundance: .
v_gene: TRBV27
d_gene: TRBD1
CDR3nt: TGTGTCAGCAGGCGCCAGGGGGTAATTAACACTGAAGCTTTCTTT
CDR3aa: CVSRRQGVINTEAFF

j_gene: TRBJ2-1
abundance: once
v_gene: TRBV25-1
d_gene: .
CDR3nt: TGTGCCAGCAGTGAAGGACAGGAGCAGTTCTTC
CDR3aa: CASSEGQEQFF

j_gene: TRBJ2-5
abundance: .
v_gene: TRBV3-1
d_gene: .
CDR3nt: TGTGCCAGCAGCCCCTCACTAACGTTTGAGCAGTACTTC
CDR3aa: CASSPSLTFEQYF

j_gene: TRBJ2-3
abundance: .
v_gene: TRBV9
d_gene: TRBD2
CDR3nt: TGTGCCAGCAGCGGAGGGGCGGGAGGAAGGCCAGATACGCAGTATTTT
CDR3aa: CASSGGAGGRPDTQYF

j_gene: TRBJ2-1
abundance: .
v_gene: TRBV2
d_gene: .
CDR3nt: TGTGCCAGCAGTGAAAAGGTGGGATACAATGAGCAGTTCTTC
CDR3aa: CASSEKVGYNEQFF

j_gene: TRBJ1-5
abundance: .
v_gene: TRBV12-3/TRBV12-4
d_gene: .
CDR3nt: TGTGCCAGCAGTTTACAGGGGTCCGCTCAGCCCCAGCATTTT
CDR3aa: CASSLQGSAQPQHF

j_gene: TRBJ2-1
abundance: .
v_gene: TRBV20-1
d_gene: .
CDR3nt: TGCAGTGCCGAACCTGGGACCGCAAGCAAAAATGAGCAGTTCTTC
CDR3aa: CSAEPGTASKNEQFF

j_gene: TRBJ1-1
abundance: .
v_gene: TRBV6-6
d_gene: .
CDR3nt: TGTGCCAGCAGTGCGTCCGAGAACACTGAAGCTTTCTTT
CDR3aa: CASSASENTEAFF

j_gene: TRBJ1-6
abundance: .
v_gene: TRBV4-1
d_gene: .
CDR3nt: TGCGCCAGCAGCCACGGTAGAGAGGGGAATTCACCCCTCCACTTT
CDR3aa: CASSHGREGNSPLHF

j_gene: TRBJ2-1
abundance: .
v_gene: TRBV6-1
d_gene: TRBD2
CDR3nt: TGTGCCAGCTGCCCGGCTAGCGGTAGGGATAGTGAGCAGTTCTTC
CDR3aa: CASCPASGRDSEQFF

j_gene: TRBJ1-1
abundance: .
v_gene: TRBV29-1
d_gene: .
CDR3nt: TGCAGCGTTGAAGCGCCGGGGGACAAGGGTGAAGCTTTCTTT
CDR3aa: CSVEAPGDKGEAFF

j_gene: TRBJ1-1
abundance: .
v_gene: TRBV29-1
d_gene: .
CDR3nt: TGCAGCGTTGAAGAGAGGAACACTGAAGCTTTCTTT
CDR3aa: CSVEERNTEAFF

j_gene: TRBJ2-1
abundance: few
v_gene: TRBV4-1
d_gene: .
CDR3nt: TGCGCCAGCAGCTCCCCAGGTTCCCACAATGAGCAGTTCTTC
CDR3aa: CASSSPGSHNEQFF